The 16 T cell receptor beta chains below come from one sample, sequenced in a study of CD8 T cells in ankylosing spondylitis. Each CDR3 protein gets one entry after TCRdb re-called the 5' RACE reads with MiXCR. The data show some 240,000 distinct CDR3 sequences, approximately 24% seen once. Sample: blood, either unsorted or a sorted T cell fraction (not recorded which). The receptors derive from a male donor with ankylosing spondylitis or in good health (not recorded which).

This clonotype appeared a few times. V gene TRBV20-1 combines with J gene TRBJ2-7, with D possibly being TRBD1 (6 bases). The CDR3 has 15 amino acids. V was shortened by 2 bases and J by 0 bases, with 14 bases between the two germline ends. Germline values: CDR1 DFQATT, CDR2 SNEGSKA (reference sequence). CDR3 protein: CSARSSGTLSYEQYF. The CDR3 DNA reads as TGCAGTGCTAGATCTTCCGGGACACTCTCCTACGAGCAGTACTTC.

This clonotype was seen more than once but under ten times. The CDR3 region has the DNA TGTGCCAGCTCACCACCGGGAGGGGCGCGGACTGAAGCTTTCTTT. Residues: CASSPPGGARTEAFF. The rearrangement joins TRBV18 to TRBJ1-1; the D gene is possibly TRBD1 (5 bases). V lost 0 bases and J 5 bases, leaving 13 bases between the germline ends. There are 15 residues in the CDR3. The germline V gene encodes CDR1 KGHSH and CDR2 LQKENI.

This clonotype showed up just a few times. This chain links TRBV29-1 with TRBJ1-1; the D is unclear. In germline, CDR1 is SQVTM, CDR2 ANQGSEA. V lost 4 bases to trimming and J lost 0 bases, with 9 bases between them. The CDR3 is 13 amino acids. CDR3 sequence reads: CSVARPLNTEAFF. DNA for the CDR3: TGCAGCGTTGCACGCCCCCTGAACACTGAAGCTTTCTTT. The full variable domain, completed using reference TRBV29-1 and TRBJ1-1, is SAVISQKPSRDICQRGTSLTIQCQVDSQVTMMFWYRQQPGQSLTLIATANQGSEATYESGFVIDKFPISRPNLTFSTLTVSNMSPEDSSIYLCSVARPLNTEAFFGQGTRLTVV.

This clonotype has a count of ten or more. V usage is TRBV7-8 and J usage is TRBJ2-3, with a possible D match to TRBD2 (6 bases). The V and J ends lost 5 bases and 4 bases respectively, with 16 bases between them. Germline V gives CDR1 SGHVS, CDR2 FQNEAQ. CDR3 length equals 15 residues. CDR3 coding DNA: TGTGCCAGCAGCCCAACGGCCCCGGGAGCAGATACGCAGTATTTT. Protein sequence: CASSPTAPGADTQYF.

The chain couples TRBV20-1 to TRBJ2-2; D gene ambiguous. The CDR3 consists of 11 residues. CDR1 is DFQATT and CDR2 is SNEGSKA in the germline V gene (reference sequence). The V gene lost 5 bases and the J gene lost 6 bases, with 7 bases spanning the gap. CDR3 in DNA: TGCAGTGCTGGTAGGGCCGGGGAGCTGTTTTTT. This sequence encodes CSAGRAGELFF.

This clonotype was recorded many times. The chain has TRBV12-3 or TRBV12-4 and TRBJ2-5; D might be TRBD2 (6 bases). The CDR3 length is 12 residues. V was trimmed by 3 bases and J by 5 bases, leaving 7 bases between them. The CDR3 sequence: CASSFSGETQYF. DNA for the CDR3: TGTGCCAGCAGTTTCAGCGGGGAGACCCAGTACTTC.

The CDR3 sequence is CASSHPTGDETQYF. In nucleotides, the CDR3 is TGTGCCAGCAGCCACCCGACAGGGGACGAGACCCAGTACTTC. This sequence joins TRBV9 and TRBJ2-5; 8 bases match TRBD1. CDR3 size: 14 residues. The V segment lost 4 bases and the J segment 5 bases; nucleotides outside the gene matches: 7. CDR1 is SGDLS, CDR2 YYNGEE, per germline.

A few counts support this clonotype. The V and J genes are TRBV20-1 and TRBJ2-2; 8 nucleotides line up with TRBD1. V was pared by 0 bases and J by 7 bases, with 10 bases of the junction left unmatched. CDR3 size: 16 residues. The germline CDR1 and CDR2 sequences are DFQATT and SNEGSKA (reference sequence). The CDR3 protein is CSARDVAGGRNGELFF. DNA of the CDR3: TGCAGTGCTAGAGATGTGGCAGGGGGCAGGAACGGGGAGCTGTTTTTT.

This clonotype was recorded many times. This rearrangement joins TRBV4-2 to TRBJ2-7, with TRBD2 matching 8 bases. This CDR3 has 15 amino acids. CDR1 is LGHNA and CDR2 is YNFKEQ in the germline V gene. J lost 5 bases, V lost 1 base, and 7 bases had no gene match. CDR3 in amino acids: CASSQAGTRVNEQYF. CDR3 nucleotide sequence: TGTGCCAGCAGCCAAGCCGGGACTAGGGTCAACGAGCAGTACTTC.

In its sample, this clonotype was seen many times. J is TRBJ2-5 and V is TRBV25-1; D gene uncertain. Trimming stripped 3 bases from V and 5 bases from J, with 10 bases between. In germline, CDR1 is MGHDK, CDR2 SYGVNS. The CDR3 runs to 13 residues. The chain's CDR3 is CASSDVGRETQYF. The CDR3 DNA follows: TGTGCCAGCAGTGATGTAGGTCGGGAGACCCAGTACTTC.

This clonotype was seen repeatedly, ten times or more. The chain is built from TRBV29-1 and TRBJ2-2, with D uncertain. The CDR3 covers 12 residues. V lost 4 bases and J 2 bases, leaving 5 bases between the germline ends. Germline lookup yields CDR1 SQVTM and CDR2 ANQGSEA. CDR3 residues: CSVVKNTGELFF. The CDR3 bases are TGCAGCGTTGTCAAAAACACCGGGGAGCTGTTTTTT.

This clonotype has more than one count but fewer than ten. The gene calls are TRBV20-1 and TRBJ2-7; 7 bases fit TRBD2. The CDR3 totals 14 residues. The germline V gene encodes CDR1 DFQATT and CDR2 SNEGSKA (reference sequence). Losses at the gene ends were 3 bases for V and 0 bases for J; bases not matched to a gene: 5. DNA for the CDR3: TGCAGTGCTAGGGGGAGGGGAACCTCCTACGAGCAGTACTTC. Translated, it gives CSARGRGTSYEQYF.

The chain uses TRBV4-2 and TRBJ2-3, with 8 bases identical to TRBD2. The CDR3 has 16 amino acids. CDR1 is LGHNA, CDR2 YNFKEQ, per germline. V was clipped by 1 base and J by 2 bases; unmatched bases: 5. CDR3 sequence reads: CASSQGTSGVTDTQYF. DNA of the CDR3: TGTGCCAGCAGCCAAGGTACTAGCGGCGTCACAGATACGCAGTATTTT.

This sequence joins TRBV11-3 and TRBJ2-1, with TRBD1 matching over 10 bases. The CDR3 is 15 amino acids. J lost 5 bases, V lost 0 bases, and 1 base had no gene match. CDR1 SGHNT and CDR2 YENEEA come from the germline V gene. CDR3 sequence: CASSLDGQGDNEQFF. The CDR3 DNA follows: TGTGCCAGCAGCTTAGACGGACAGGGGGACAATGAGCAGTTCTTC.

This clonotype occurred a few times. The J gene is TRBJ1-1, the V gene TRBV12-3 or TRBV12-4; tentative D call: TRBD1 (5 bases). The CDR3 runs 14 residues. V was trimmed by 0 bases and J by 5 bases, leaving 10 bases between them. The CDR3 loop reads CASSLARGTTEAFF. DNA for the CDR3: TGTGCCAGCAGTTTAGCGCGCGGGACTACTGAAGCTTTCTTT.

The V gene is TRBV7-2, the J gene TRBJ1-1; possible D gene TRBD1, 5 bases. Trimming pared 5 bases from V and 1 base from J, leaving 17 bases between. The CDR3 is made up of 16 amino acids. Looked up from germline, CDR1 is SGHTA and CDR2 is FQGNSA. CDR3 sequence reads: CASSRDPPRANTEAFF. The CDR3 DNA reads as TGTGCCAGCAGCCGCGACCCACCCAGGGCGAACACTGAAGCTTTCTTT.